The rows below give T cell receptor beta chains drawn from one sample of a study of blood T cell repertoires in COVID-19. Produced via immunoSEQ multiplex PCR; TCRdb's table is partial and in-frame only. The data show roughly 140,000 clones, around 84% seen once. Sequencing was carried out using peripheral blood. The receptor set was obtained from a human donor in a cohort sampled during active COVID-19. Both conserved end residues are part of each CDR3. The order of the fields is J gene, D gene, V gene, clone size, CDR3 protein, CDR3 DNA. A D gene is named only where the DNA matches it firmly. Not all rows give a size; the values are once, few, many and, for expanded clones, a class.

j_call: TRBJ1-1
d_call: TRBD1
v_call: TRBV10-3
clone_size: .
cdr3_aa: CAISYPGQGTEAFF
cdr3_nt: TGTGCCATCTCCTACCCGGGACAGGGTACTGAAGCTTTCTTT

j_call: TRBJ1-6
d_call: TRBD1
v_call: TRBV18
clone_size: .
cdr3_aa: CASSPGLDRGTYSPLHF
cdr3_nt: TGTGCCAGCTCACCGGGTCTGGACAGGGGAACCTATTCACCCCTCCACTTT

j_call: TRBJ2-7
d_call: TRBD1
v_call: TRBV7-3
clone_size: .
cdr3_aa: CASSKGRDRAHEQYF
cdr3_nt: TGTGCCAGCAGCAAAGGGCGGGACAGGGCCCACGAGCAGTACTTC

j_call: TRBJ1-2
d_call: TRBD1
v_call: TRBV6-5
clone_size: once
cdr3_aa: CASSYRQGSYTF
cdr3_nt: TGTGCCAGCAGTTATCGACAGGGGAGCTACACCTTC

j_call: TRBJ1-3
d_call: TRBD1
v_call: TRBV9
clone_size: .
cdr3_aa: CASSAGQSSGNTIYF
cdr3_nt: TGTGCCAGCAGCGCGGGACAGAGCTCTGGAAACACCATATATTTT

j_call: TRBJ1-2
d_call: TRBD1
v_call: TRBV24-1
clone_size: .
cdr3_aa: CATSDSRQGDNYGYTF
cdr3_nt: TGTGCCACCAGTGATTCTAGACAGGGGGATAACTATGGCTACACCTTC

j_call: TRBJ1-3
d_call: .
v_call: TRBV5-1
clone_size: few
cdr3_aa: CASSLESSSSGNTIYF
cdr3_nt: TGCGCCAGCAGCTTGGAATCTAGCAGCTCTGGAAACACCATATATTTT

j_call: TRBJ2-7
d_call: .
v_call: TRBV6-6
clone_size: .
cdr3_aa: CASRRTASSYEQYF
cdr3_nt: TGTGCCAGCAGACGGACAGCGAGCTCCTACGAGCAGTACTTC

j_call: TRBJ2-1
d_call: TRBD2
v_call: TRBV28
clone_size: once
cdr3_aa: CASSFESGVEQFF
cdr3_nt: TGTGCCAGCAGTTTTGAGAGCGGGGTTGAGCAGTTCTTC

j_call: TRBJ2-2
d_call: TRBD2
v_call: TRBV4-2
clone_size: .
cdr3_aa: CASSPHRGRGGVPRGAGELFF
cdr3_nt: TGTGCCAGCAGCCCACACCGCGGGCGGGGGGGCGTTCCCCGGGGAGCCGGGGAGCTGTTTTTT

j_call: TRBJ2-7
d_call: TRBD2
v_call: TRBV28
clone_size: .
cdr3_aa: CASSLGGLAGYEQYF
cdr3_nt: TGTGCCAGCAGTTTGGGGGGGCTAGCGGGTTACGAGCAGTACTTC

j_call: TRBJ1-1
d_call: TRBD1
v_call: TRBV7-2
clone_size: .
cdr3_aa: CASSLDPGGTEAFF
cdr3_nt: TGTGCCAGCAGCCTCGACCCAGGGGGCACTGAAGCTTTCTTT

j_call: TRBJ2-3
d_call: TRBD2
v_call: TRBV4-2
clone_size: .
cdr3_aa: CASSRFLASGADTQYF
cdr3_nt: TGTGCCAGCAGCCGGTTCTTGGCTAGCGGGGCAGATACGCAGTATTTT

j_call: TRBJ1-3
d_call: TRBD1
v_call: TRBV28
clone_size: few
cdr3_aa: CASSRAGTANPGNTIYF
cdr3_nt: TGTGCCAGCAGTCGTGCCGGGACAGCCAATCCGGGAAACACCATATATTTT

j_call: TRBJ2-1
d_call: .
v_call: TRBV28
clone_size: .
cdr3_aa: CASTLMSSYNEQFF
cdr3_nt: TGTGCCAGCACCCTAATGAGCTCCTACAATGAGCAGTTCTTC

j_call: TRBJ1-6
d_call: .
v_call: TRBV5-1
clone_size: .
cdr3_aa: CASGRWPDEGPLHF
cdr3_nt: TGCGCCAGCGGGAGGTGGCCGGACGAGGGGCCCCTCCACTTT

j_call: TRBJ1-6
d_call: .
v_call: TRBV6-1
clone_size: .
cdr3_aa: CASSEWGLLIPLHF
cdr3_nt: TGTGCCAGCAGTGAATGGGGCCTCCTAATCCCCCTCCACTTT

j_call: TRBJ2-5
d_call: TRBD2
v_call: TRBV6-5
clone_size: few
cdr3_aa: CASRNRGDGTQYF
cdr3_nt: TGTGCCAGCAGGAATCGGGGGGATGGGACCCAGTACTTC